Sequencing of this TCR beta chain was carried out in a study of cytomegalovirus exposure and HLA in healthy donors (dated by TCRdb to the late 2010s). Regarding the study in general: An earlier analysis of roughly 500 of the donors reported about 280 Gb of sequence data and around 120 million unique TCR beta sequences obtained from about 180 million T cells. An early release covering more than 500 HLA-typed donors comprised approximately 290 gigabases of sequencing data and around 85 million unique TCR sequences. The genetic ancestry cluster associated with self-reported Caucasian donors included over 80% of the 300 to 400 genotyped donors. The study was designed to test whether signatures of past pathogen exposure could be identified by cataloging public T cell receptors. The study profiled the T cell repertoires of more than 500 subjects by immunosequencing and related them to cytomegalovirus serostatus. Besides the first cohort of under 700 subjects, a separate validation cohort made up of over 95 different subjects was used. High-throughput TCR immunosequencing, statistical association of individual TCRs with disease status, and machine learning were combined to predict cytomegalovirus infection status. A later analysis re-examined previously published TCR beta repertoires from around 670 donors and added high-resolution HLA genotyping to investigate patterns of TCR occurrence. Rather than drawing on any new phenotypic data, the later analysis identified candidate immune exposures from TCR beta sequences and the way those sequences occurred across donors. To decide whether each TCR beta V gene segment behaved as functional or pseudogenic, an earlier analysis of some 600 of the donors relied on high-throughput TCR beta sequencing. Donor age, sex, ethnicity and CMV serostatus were collected together with the repertoire data. A later genetic analysis used genome-wide SNP genotypes for about three fifths of the 666 donors, treating that subset as a discovery cohort. Every discovery cohort repertoire had been produced on one sequencing platform. Class I and class II HLA loci were covered by the typing at four-digit resolution. Typing coverage differed by locus: A, B, C, DRB1 and DQB1 were typed in about 629-640 donors, DQA1 in about 550, DPA1 in 600 to 610, and DPB1 in just under 490. Because of strong linkage in the cohort, a few DR-DQ haplotypes were treated as single units for association and clustering. Among under 450 genotyped donors of the cohort, an average of roughly 240,000 unique TCR beta nucleotide sequences were sequenced per donor, roughly 18% of them non-productive.

Note on this clone: No antigen is known for it. The input lacks base qualities; no much larger clone sits a single base away.

Here is what the overall study found, with its caveats: In vitro tests confirmed that three of the cytomegalovirus-associated TCR beta chains recognize cytomegalovirus antigens. A further reported finding was that TCR beta sequences accurately predicted the HLA-A and HLA-B alleles for most subjects in the first cohort. In the study, some 180 TCR beta chains were listed as associated with cytomegalovirus. For the cohort, immune exposure information was limited to CMV serostatus. In a later analysis, TCR association rates were found to vary across HLA loci, with the most associated TCRs seen for DRB1 alleles and the fewest for HLA-C alleles. A cluster of highly shared sequence variants was judged likely to be a technical artifact of the sequencing pipeline. A later analysis found that HLA-associated TCR beta chains were more clonally expanded and had lower generation probabilities than equally common non-associated chains. Sequencing depth was assumed to be roughly uniform across donors in the presence/absence analyses, though that assumption may not hold. A later analysis found that most CMV-associated TCR beta chains appeared HLA-restricted, with HLA associations seemingly driven largely by CMV exposure. In an earlier analysis of roughly 560 of the donors, most TCR beta V segments were observed in productive rearrangements about 87% or about 30% of the time, broadly matching IMGT annotations. According to a later genetic analysis, donors in an Asian-associated ancestry cluster had fewer N-insertions in productive TCRs than the approximately 630-donor mean. HLA typing was unavailable for some donors at each locus, so association tests used only the typed subset. When HLA alleles, especially DR and DQ, strongly co-occurred, TCR associations were difficult to assign to individual alleles. This cohort had only TCR beta chains sequenced, and the lack of alpha or paired-chain data limited which features could be detected. Most TCR sequences were seen in very few donors, while some public TCRs were found in many individuals. Because counts were too low, roughly 16 rarely observed V segments, including chromosome 9 orphons, were left out of the earlier analysis of a few hundred of the donors. The classifier was reported to diagnose cytomegalovirus status with high specificity and sensitivity in both the original cohort and the validation cohort. Specific HLA alleles were associated with 15,000 to 20,000 TCR beta sequences at a false discovery rate of 0.05 in a later analysis. Linkage disequilibrium might explain the correlated functional status among segregating V segments, but an unknown experimental factor could not be excluded. According to a later analysis, parvovirus B19, influenza, CMV and Epstein-Barr virus appeared linked to several top co-occurrence clusters. V-gene and J-gene trimming of TCR beta chains was associated with a missense DCLRE1C variant in a later genetic analysis, and the association was replicated in an independent cohort. It was suggested by the authors that the approach could potentially be generalized to other disease states and immunological phenotypes.

The protocol used for the library was the immunoSEQ multiplex PCR assay. For the multiplex PCR, a mixture combining 60 forward primers for TCR Vbeta segments and 13 reverse primers for TCR Jbeta segments was used. The CDR3 region of rearranged TCR beta genes was amplified from genomic DNA by a multiplex PCR assay. Amplified TCR beta libraries were sequenced as 87-base-pair reads on the Illumina HiSeq System. Per the original workflow: In a later analysis, roughly 80 million unique TCR beta chains were counted across the 500 to 700 repertoires, and roughly 10 million of these chains were shared by at least two donors. A nearest-neighbor algorithm error-corrected the raw reads and collapsed the reads into unique sequences, merging closely related sequences to remove PCR and sequencing errors. CDR3 sequences were aligned to IMGT reference sequences to assign V, D and J gene segments. For a sequence to be retained, a match of at least six nucleotides to both a V gene segment and a J gene segment was required. Rearrangements were called productive when the CDR3 lacked stop codons and stayed in frame with V and J; all others were non-productive. Following IMGT convention, CDR3 was defined as the stretch from the second conserved V-encoded cysteine up to the conserved J-encoded phenylalanine. Sequences without an unambiguous match to a single V gene segment were excluded from the earlier analysis of 587 of the donors. In an earlier analysis of approximately 500 of the donors, a V segment was called functional when productive rearrangements were above 56.7%, and segregating when the standard deviation between donors exceeded 5%. To diagnose cytomegalovirus status from the catalog of TCR beta chain sequences, a statistical classification framework was built. In a later analysis, TCR nucleotide sequences were compared against IMGT/GENE-DB human TR gene sequences so that V and J genes could be assigned. In a later analysis, CDR3 sequences and most-parsimonious VDJ recombination scenarios were assigned using the TCRdist pipeline. In a later analysis, every TCR beta chain was defined by the combination of its CDR3 amino acid sequence and its V-gene family, and reads without a unique V-gene family were dropped. In a later analysis, 500 to 650 highly shared, low-generation-probability nucleotide sequences were removed to address suspected cross-contamination and a sequencing artifact. In a later analysis, a clonal expansion index was calculated for each public chain from normalized within-repertoire ranks of inferred template counts. In a later analysis, generation probabilities were computed using a VDJ recombination model fitted to out-of-frame rearrangements, and the results were checked against IGoR. In a later analysis, TCR-TCR, TCR-HLA and TCR-CMV co-occurrence was scored with hypergeometric tests, and a repertoire-size bias correction was applied to TCR pairs. A later analysis estimated false discovery rates by permuting HLA or CMV assignments 20 times. In a later analysis, co-occurring TCRs were grouped with DBSCAN, and TCRdist sequence similarity was added when clustering was performed within HLA-allele-positive subsets. Repertoires with fewer than 30,000 or more than 120,000 public chains, plus five repertoires with anomalous nucleotide sharing, were excluded from co-occurrence clustering. This immuneACCESS table, as held by TCRdb, lists in-frame sequences with V and J called but not all clones. Of the missing ones, under half trace to an unresolved V gene in checked studies; the others have no known cause. V and J calls and clone size follow that table, whereas D and trimming were derived from the DNA. The sample records tens of thousands of clones, 70% to 80% of which are singletons. The ten largest clonotypes hold roughly a fifth of the sample.

The cohort comprised around 690 healthy bone marrow donors. At the time of sampling, every cohort member was nominally healthy, though immune exposures that went unrecorded were likely present. The donor tested CMV seropositive and was one of the 289 seropositive cohort members. A peripheral blood sample was provided by each donor, and peripheral blood mononuclear cells were used for TCR beta sequencing. The Qiagen DNeasy Blood Extraction Kit was used to extract genomic DNA from the blood cell samples. This TCR was recovered from a woman aged 55-69 years in good health and CMV-seropositive. The specimen sequenced was PBMCs.

The sequenced DNA is TGTGCCAGCAGCTTGGGACCCTCGGGACAGGGGGGCAATGAGCAGTTCTTC. This sequence encodes CASSLGPSGQGGNEQFF. Rearrangement joined TRBV5-6 to TRBJ2-1; 11 central nucleotides agree with TRBD1. Here V drops 0 bases and J drops 6 bases, and the junction holds 8 bases not matched to any gene. The CDR3 has 17 amino acids, counting the end cysteine and phenylalanine. Of the read, only the CDR3 DNA is kept; its 51 bases are in frame from base 1. CDR1 SGHDT and CDR2 YYEEEE were looked up in the germline V gene.